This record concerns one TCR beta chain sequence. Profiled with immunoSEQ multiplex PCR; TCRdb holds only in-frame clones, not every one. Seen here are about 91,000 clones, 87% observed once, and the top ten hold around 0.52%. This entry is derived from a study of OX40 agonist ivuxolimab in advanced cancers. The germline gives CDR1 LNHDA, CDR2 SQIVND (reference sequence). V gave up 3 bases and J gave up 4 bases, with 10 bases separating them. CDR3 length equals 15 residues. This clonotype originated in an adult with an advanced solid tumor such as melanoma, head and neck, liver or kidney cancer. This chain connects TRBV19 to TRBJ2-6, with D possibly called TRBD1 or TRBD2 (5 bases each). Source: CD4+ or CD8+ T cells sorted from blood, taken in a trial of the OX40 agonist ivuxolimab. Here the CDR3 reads CASSILGEGANVLTF. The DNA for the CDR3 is TGTGCCAGTAGTATTTTAGGGGAGGGGGCCAACGTCCTGACTTTC.